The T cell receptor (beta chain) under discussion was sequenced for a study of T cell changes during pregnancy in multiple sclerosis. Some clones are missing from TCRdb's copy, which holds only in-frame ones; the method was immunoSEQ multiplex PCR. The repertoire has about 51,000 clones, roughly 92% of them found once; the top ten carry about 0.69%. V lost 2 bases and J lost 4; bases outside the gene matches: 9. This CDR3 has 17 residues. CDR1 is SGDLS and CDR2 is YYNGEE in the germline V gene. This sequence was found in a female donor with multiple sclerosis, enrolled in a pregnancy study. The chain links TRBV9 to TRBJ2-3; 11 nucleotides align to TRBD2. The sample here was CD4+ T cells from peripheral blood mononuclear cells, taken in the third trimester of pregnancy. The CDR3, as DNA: TGTGCCAGCAGCGTGCAACTAGCGGGAGTTGGAGCAGATACGCAGTATTTT. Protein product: CASSVQLAGVGADTQYF. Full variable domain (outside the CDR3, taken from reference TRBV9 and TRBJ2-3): DSGVTQTPKHLITATGQRVTLRCSPRSGDLSVYWYQQSLDQGLQFLIQYYNGEERAKGNILERFSAQQFPDLHSELNLSSLELGDSALYFCASSVQLAGVGADTQYFGPGTRLTVL.